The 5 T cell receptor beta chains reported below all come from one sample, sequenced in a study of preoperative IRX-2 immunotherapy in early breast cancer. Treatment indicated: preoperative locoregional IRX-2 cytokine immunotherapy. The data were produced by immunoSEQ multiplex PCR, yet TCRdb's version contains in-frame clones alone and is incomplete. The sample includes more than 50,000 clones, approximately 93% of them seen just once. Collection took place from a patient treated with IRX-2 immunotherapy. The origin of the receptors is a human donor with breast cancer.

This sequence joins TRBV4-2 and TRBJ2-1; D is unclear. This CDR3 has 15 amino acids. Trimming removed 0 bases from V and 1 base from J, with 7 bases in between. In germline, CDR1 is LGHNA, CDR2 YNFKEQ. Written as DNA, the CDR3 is TGTGCCAGCAGCCAAGATGGGAATTCCTACAATGAGCAGTTCTTC. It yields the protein CASSQDGNSYNEQFF.

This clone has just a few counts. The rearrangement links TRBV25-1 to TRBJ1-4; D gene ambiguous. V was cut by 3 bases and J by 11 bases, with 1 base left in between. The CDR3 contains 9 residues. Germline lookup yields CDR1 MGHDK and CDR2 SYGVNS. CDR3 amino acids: CASSDKLFF. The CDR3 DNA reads TGTGCCAGCAGTGATAAACTGTTTTTT.

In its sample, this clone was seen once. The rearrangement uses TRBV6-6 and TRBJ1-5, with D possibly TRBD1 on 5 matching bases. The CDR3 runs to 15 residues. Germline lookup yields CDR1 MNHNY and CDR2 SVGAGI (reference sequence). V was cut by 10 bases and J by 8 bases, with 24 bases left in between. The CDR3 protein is CATMYEGSGIEPQHF. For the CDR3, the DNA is TGTGCCACCATGTACGAGGGGAGCGGGATAGAGCCCCAGCATTTT.

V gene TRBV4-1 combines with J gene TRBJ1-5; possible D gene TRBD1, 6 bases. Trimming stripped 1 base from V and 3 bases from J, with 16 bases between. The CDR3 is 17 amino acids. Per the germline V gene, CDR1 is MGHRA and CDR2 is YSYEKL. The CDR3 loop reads CASSQGRDIKDNQPQHF. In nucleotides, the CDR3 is TGCGCCAGCAGCCAAGGCCGGGACATTAAGGACAATCAGCCCCAGCATTTT.

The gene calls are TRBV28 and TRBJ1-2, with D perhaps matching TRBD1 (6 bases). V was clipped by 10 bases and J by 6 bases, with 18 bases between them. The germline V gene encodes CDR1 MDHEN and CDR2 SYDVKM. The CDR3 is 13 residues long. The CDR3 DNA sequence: TGTGCCAACCGGAAACCGGGGGCCCATGGCTACACCTTC. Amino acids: CANRKPGAHGYTF.